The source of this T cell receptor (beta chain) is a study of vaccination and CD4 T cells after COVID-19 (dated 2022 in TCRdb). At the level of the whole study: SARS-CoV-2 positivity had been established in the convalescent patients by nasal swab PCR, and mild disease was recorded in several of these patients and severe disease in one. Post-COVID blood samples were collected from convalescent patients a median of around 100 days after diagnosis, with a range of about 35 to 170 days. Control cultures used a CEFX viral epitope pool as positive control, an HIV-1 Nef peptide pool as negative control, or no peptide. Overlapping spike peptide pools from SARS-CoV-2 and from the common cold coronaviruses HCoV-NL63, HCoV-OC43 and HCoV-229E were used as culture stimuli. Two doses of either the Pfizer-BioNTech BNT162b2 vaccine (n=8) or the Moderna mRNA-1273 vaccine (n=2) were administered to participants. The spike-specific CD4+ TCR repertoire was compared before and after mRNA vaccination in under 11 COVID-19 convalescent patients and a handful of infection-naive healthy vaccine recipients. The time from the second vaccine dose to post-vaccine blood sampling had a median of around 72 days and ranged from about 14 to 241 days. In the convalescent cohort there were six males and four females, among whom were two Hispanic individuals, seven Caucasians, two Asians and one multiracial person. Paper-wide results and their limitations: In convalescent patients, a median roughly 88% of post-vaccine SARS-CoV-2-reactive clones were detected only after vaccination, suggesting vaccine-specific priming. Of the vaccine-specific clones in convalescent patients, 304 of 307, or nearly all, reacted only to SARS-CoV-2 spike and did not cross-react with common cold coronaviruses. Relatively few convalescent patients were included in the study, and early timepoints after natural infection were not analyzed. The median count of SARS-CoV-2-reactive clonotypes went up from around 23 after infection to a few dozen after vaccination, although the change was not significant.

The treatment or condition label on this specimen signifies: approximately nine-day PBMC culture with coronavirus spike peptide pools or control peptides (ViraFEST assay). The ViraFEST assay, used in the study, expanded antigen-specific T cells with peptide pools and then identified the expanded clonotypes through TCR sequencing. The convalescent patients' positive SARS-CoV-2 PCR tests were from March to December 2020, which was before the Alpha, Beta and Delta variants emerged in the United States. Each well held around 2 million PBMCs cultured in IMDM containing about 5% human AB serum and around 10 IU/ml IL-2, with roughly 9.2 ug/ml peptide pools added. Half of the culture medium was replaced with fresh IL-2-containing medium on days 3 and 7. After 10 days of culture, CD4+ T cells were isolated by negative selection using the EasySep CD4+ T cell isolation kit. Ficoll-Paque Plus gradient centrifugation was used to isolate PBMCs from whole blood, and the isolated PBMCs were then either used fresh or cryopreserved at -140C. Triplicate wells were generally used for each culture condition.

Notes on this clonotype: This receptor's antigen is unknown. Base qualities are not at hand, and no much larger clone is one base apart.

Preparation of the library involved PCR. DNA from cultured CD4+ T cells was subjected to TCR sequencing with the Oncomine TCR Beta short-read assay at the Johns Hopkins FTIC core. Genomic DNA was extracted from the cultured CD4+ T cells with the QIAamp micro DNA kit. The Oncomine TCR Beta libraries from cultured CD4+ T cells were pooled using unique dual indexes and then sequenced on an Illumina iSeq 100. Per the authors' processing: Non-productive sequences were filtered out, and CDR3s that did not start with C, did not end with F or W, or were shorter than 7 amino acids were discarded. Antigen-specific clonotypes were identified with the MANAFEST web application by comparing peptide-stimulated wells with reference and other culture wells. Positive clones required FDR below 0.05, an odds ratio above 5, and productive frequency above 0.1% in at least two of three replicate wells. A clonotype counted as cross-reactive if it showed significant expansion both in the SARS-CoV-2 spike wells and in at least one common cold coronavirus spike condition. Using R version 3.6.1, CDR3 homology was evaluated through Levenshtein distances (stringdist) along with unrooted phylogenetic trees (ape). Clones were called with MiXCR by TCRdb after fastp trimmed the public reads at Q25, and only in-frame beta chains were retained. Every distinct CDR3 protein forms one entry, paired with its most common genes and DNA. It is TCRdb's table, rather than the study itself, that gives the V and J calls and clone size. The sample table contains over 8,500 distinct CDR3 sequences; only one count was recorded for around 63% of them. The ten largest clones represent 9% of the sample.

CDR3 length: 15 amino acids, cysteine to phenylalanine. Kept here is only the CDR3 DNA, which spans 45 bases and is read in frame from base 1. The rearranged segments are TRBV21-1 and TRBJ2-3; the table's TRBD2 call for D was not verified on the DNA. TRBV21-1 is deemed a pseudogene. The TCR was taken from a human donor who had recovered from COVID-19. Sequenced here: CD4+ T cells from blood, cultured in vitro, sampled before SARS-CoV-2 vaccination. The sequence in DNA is TGTGCCAGCACCTATCGGGGACTCCCCACAGATACGCAGTATTTT. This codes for CASTYRGLPTDTQYF.